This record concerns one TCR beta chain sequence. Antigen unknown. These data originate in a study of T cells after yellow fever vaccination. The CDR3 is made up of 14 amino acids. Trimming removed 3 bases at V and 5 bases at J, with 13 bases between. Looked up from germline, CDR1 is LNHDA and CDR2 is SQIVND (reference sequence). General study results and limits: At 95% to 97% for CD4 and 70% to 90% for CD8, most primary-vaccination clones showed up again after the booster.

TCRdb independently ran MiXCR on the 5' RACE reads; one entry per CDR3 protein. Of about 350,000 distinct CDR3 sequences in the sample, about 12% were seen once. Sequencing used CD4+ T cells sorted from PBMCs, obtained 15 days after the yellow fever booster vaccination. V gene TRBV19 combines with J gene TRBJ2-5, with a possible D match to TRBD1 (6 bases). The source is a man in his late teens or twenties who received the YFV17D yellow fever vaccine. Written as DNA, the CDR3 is TGTGCCAGTAGTATGAAACAGGGTGGGGAGACCCAGTACTTC. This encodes CASSMKQGGETQYF.